This section outlines one T cell receptor (beta chain) sequence together with its context. Its target is not known. The repertoire was sequenced with immunoSEQ multiplex PCR; TCRdb's copy has only in-frame clones and lacks some. The sample has about 2,700 clones, 25% to 30% seen once; the top ten hold roughly 8.3%. Trimming removed 5 bases at V and 2 bases at J, with 10 bases between. The CDR3 totals 14 residues. Germline V gene data show CDR1 as LNHDA and CDR2 as SQIVND (reference sequence). This sample is part of a study of T cells in localized non-small cell lung cancer. Study findings and constraints: In adjacent lung, a median roughly 56 of the top 100 tumor clones were found.

This chain links TRBV19 with TRBJ1-5; D is undetermined. Material: lung tumor tissue, obtained before any cancer treatment. The clonotype comes from a female donor aged 60 or older with stage I lung adenocarcinoma. The CDR3 is CASSLLAGNQPQHF. In nucleotides, the CDR3 is TGTGCCAGTAGTCTTCTTGCAGGCAATCAGCCCCAGCATTTT.